The 9 T cell receptor beta chains reported below all come from one sample, sequenced in a study of T cells in Graves' hyperthyroidism and ophthalmopathy. What was amplified from RNA transcripts were TCR beta CDR3 regions. RT-PCR in the first round (using the HTBI primer set) targeted the TCR CDR3. TCRdb independently ran MiXCR on the multiplex PCR reads; one entry per CDR3 protein. This table holds 600,000 to 650,000 distinct CDR3 sequences, 15% to 20% found once. Sequencing used blood. The receptors here all came from a woman aged 25 to 45 with Graves' hyperthyroidism.

The chain carries TRBV6-2 or TRBV6-3 and TRBJ2-4, with 10 positions matching TRBD1. Trimming took 7 bases from V and 1 from J; bases not matched to a gene: 10. Germline loops: CDR1 MNHEY, CDR2 SVGEGT. There are 17 residues in the CDR3. CDR3 sequence (DNA): TGTGCCAGCAATGACAGGGGGCGGCTTAAGGCCAAAAACATTCAGTACTTC. Translating gives CASNDRGRLKAKNIQYF.

Many counts were recorded for this clonotype. The chain has TRBV28 and TRBJ1-6; the D is unclear. V was clipped by 1 base and J by 0 bases, with 10 bases between them. Germline assignment: CDR1 MDHEN and CDR2 SYDVKM. There are 17 residues in the CDR3. As DNA, the CDR3 is TGTGCCAGCAGTTTATTGCGACGGAGCTCCTATAATTCACCCCTCCACTTT. Translated: CASSLLRRSSYNSPLHF.

This clonotype showed up many times. V is TRBV28 and J is TRBJ1-2, with a tentative D call TRBD1 (5 bases). Germline V CDR1 and CDR2: MDHEN, SYDVKM. Deletions cut 5 bases from V and 4 bases from J, with 8 bases between. The CDR3 spans 12 residues. The DNA of the CDR3 is TGTGCCAGCAGTGCGGACACCTATGGCTACACCTTC. Protein sequence: CASSADTYGYTF.

This clonotype was seen at least ten times. The V and J genes are TRBV6-1 and TRBJ2-1; D might be TRBD2 (6 bases). V was trimmed by 8 bases and J by 6 bases, leaving 14 bases between them. CDR3 length equals 13 residues. Per germline, CDR1 MNHNS and CDR2 SASEGT. CDR3 loop: CASGLRAPNEQFF. DNA for the CDR3: TGTGCCAGCGGACTACGCGCCCCCAATGAGCAGTTCTTC.

Here the CDR3 DNA reads TGCAGCGTTGAAGACCCCGGGACAGCGTCTGAAAAACTGTTTTTT. Protein: CSVEDPGTASEKLFF. The rearrangement uses TRBV29-1 and TRBJ1-4; TRBD1 matches 7 bases. CDR1 is SQVTM, CDR2 ANQGSEA, per germline. V gave up 0 bases and J gave up 7 bases; unmatched junction bases: 8. There are 15 residues in the CDR3.

The chain recombines TRBV15 with TRBJ2-1; possible D gene TRBD2, 7 bases. Germline V CDR1 and CDR2: LNHNV, YYDKDF (reference sequence). Trimming pared 8 bases from V and 1 base from J, leaving 18 bases between. The CDR3 loop spans 16 amino acids. For the CDR3, the DNA is TGTGCCACCCGGGGGCTGAGTAGCGGGTCCTACAATGAGCAGTTCTTC. Residues: CATRGLSSGSYNEQFF.

This clonotype was counted a few times. The chain carries TRBV18 and TRBJ2-3; no clear D gene. Germline V gives CDR1 KGHSH, CDR2 LQKENI. The CDR3 length is 14 residues. The V gene lost 7 bases and the J gene lost 4 bases, with 15 bases spanning the gap. The chain's CDR3 is CASLGRQDPDTQYF. CDR3 nucleotides: TGTGCCAGCTTGGGCAGGCAAGACCCAGATACGCAGTATTTT.

This clonotype has a count of ten or more. V and J are TRBV12-3 or TRBV12-4 and TRBJ1-1; the match to TRBD1 covers 8 bases. Trimming at V came to 4 bases and at J to 4 bases, leaving 8 bases not matched to a gene. The CDR3 spans 15 residues. The CDR3 coding sequence is TGTGCCAGCAGTTGGCAGGGGGCGAGGAGCACTGAAGCTTTCTTT. The encoded protein is CASSWQGARSTEAFF.

This clonotype came up a few times. This chain joins TRBV6-1 and TRBJ1-5; 9 nucleotides match TRBD1. Germline-derived CDR1 and CDR2 are MNHNS and SASEGT. Losses at the gene ends were 7 bases for V and 3 bases for J; bases not matched to a gene: 7. The CDR3 runs to 15 residues. The CDR3 loop reads CASKDRGVINQPQHF. The CDR3 DNA reads TGTGCCAGCAAAGACAGGGGGGTTATCAATCAGCCCCAGCATTTT.